The sequence of this TCR beta chain was determined in a study of blood T cell repertoires in COVID-19. Study-level information: Nucleic acid was either cDNA or gDNA, and it came from T cells, B-cell-depleted T cells, or PBMCs.

Two negative PCRs, clearance, or symptom resolution were required of recovered Cohort 3 donors. Using immunoSEQ multiplex PCR, the repertoire was profiled, and TCRdb retains in-frame clones only, with some absent. The table records fewer than 450,000 clones, 88% of them present only once. Trimming left V 2 bases short and J 10 bases short, with 11 bases between. The CDR3 runs 12 residues. Germline CDR1 and CDR2: LGHDT and YNNKEL (reference sequence). This clonotype was obtained from a woman aged 18-30 years who had recovered from COVID-19. The sample taken for sequencing was PBMCs or T cells enriched from blood (not recorded which). The rearrangement joins TRBV3-1 (or the pseudogene TRBV3-2) to TRBJ1-1; no reliable D call. CDR3 amino acids: CASSQREGRAFF. CDR3 bases: TGTGCCAGCAGCCAAAGGGAGGGTCGAGCTTTCTTT.